This is a list of T cell receptor beta chains from one sample in a study of OX40 agonist ivuxolimab in advanced cancers. Only in-frame clones appear in the TCRdb table, and some are missing; sequencing was by immunoSEQ multiplex PCR. The sample carries tens of thousands of clones, over 75% recorded once. The sequencing here drew on CD4+ or CD8+ T cells sorted from blood, taken in a trial of the OX40 agonist ivuxolimab. The receptors shown here come from an adult with an advanced solid tumor such as melanoma, head and neck, liver or kidney cancer. Both conserved end residues are part of each CDR3. D genes are given only for firm matches. Clone size appears in some rows only: once, few, many, or a class for an expanded clone.

CDR3: CASSETRTQDNEQFF; DNA: TGTGCCAGCAGTGAAACCCGGACCCAAGACAATGAGCAGTTCTTC; D: -; J: TRBJ2-1; size: once; length: 15; V: TRBV25-1
CDR3: CASREGSPTNEKLFF; DNA: TGTGCCAGCCGCGAAGGGTCGCCAACTAATGAAAAACTGTTTTTT; D: -; J: TRBJ1-4; size: few; length: 15; V: TRBV28
CDR3: CASRATGPNQPQHF; DNA: TGTGCCAGCAGGGCCACAGGGCCAAATCAGCCCCAGCATTTT; D: -; J: TRBJ1-5; size: -; length: 14; V: TRBV2
CDR3: CASRGWGSRETQYF; DNA: TGTGCCAGCAGGGGGTGGGGGTCAAGAGAGACCCAGTACTTC; D: -; J: TRBJ2-5; size: -; length: 14; V: TRBV27
CDR3: CASGGSRGAFF; DNA: TGTGCCAGCGGGGGCTCACGAGGGGCTTTCTTT; D: -; J: TRBJ1-1; size: -; length: 11; V: TRBV6-5
CDR3: CASSQAGGQPQHF; DNA: TGTGCCAGCAGCCAAGCGGGCGGGCAGCCCCAGCATTTT; D: -; J: TRBJ1-5; size: -; length: 13; V: TRBV14
CDR3: CASRTSGSPDTQYF; DNA: TGCGCCAGCAGGACTAGCGGGAGCCCAGATACGCAGTATTTT; D: TRBD2; J: TRBJ2-3; size: once; length: 14; V: TRBV5-1
CDR3: CASSPPVGTSSYEQYF; DNA: TGTGCCAGCTCACCACCCGTTGGGACGTCCTCCTACGAGCAGTACTTC; D: -; J: TRBJ2-7; size: -; length: 16; V: TRBV18
CDR3: CASSPLGRKGANVLTF; DNA: TGTGCCAGCAGCCCCCTCGGAAGGAAAGGGGCCAACGTCCTGACTTTC; D: -; J: TRBJ2-6; size: -; length: 16; V: TRBV7-2
CDR3: CASSKLAGAPDTQYF; DNA: TGTGCCAGCAGCAAACTAGCGGGAGCTCCAGATACGCAGTATTTT; D: TRBD2; J: TRBJ2-3; size: -; length: 15; V: TRBV7-6
CDR3: CASSLRDQNNEQFF; DNA: TGTGCCAGCAGCTTGAGGGACCAAAACAATGAGCAGTTCTTC; D: -; J: TRBJ2-1; size: -; length: 14; V: TRBV7-9
CDR3: CASSTAGGTGELFF; DNA: TGTGCCAGTAGTACGGCAGGGGGGACCGGGGAGCTGTTTTTT; D: -; J: TRBJ2-2; size: -; length: 14; V: TRBV19
CDR3: CASSLVPSATDTQYF; DNA: TGTGCCAGCAGTTTAGTGCCTAGCGCCACAGATACGCAGTATTTT; D: -; J: TRBJ2-3; size: -; length: 15; V: TRBV28
CDR3: CASSPTPGLNEKLFF; DNA: TGCGCCAGCAGCCCCACCCCGGGACTGAATGAAAAACTGTTTTTT; D: -; J: TRBJ1-4; size: -; length: 15; V: TRBV4-3
CDR3: CASSATVYEQYF; DNA: TGTGCCAGCAGTGCGACGGTTTACGAGCAGTACTTC; D: -; J: TRBJ2-7; size: -; length: 12; V: TRBV28
CDR3: CASKSTGVGGLQHF; DNA: TGCGCCAGCAAATCGACAGGGGTCGGAGGGCTCCAGCATTTT; D: TRBD1; J: TRBJ1-5; size: -; length: 14; V: TRBV10-2
CDR3: CAISPGTGLGANVLTF; DNA: TGTGCCATCAGTCCCGGGACAGGGCTAGGGGCCAACGTCCTGACTTTC; D: TRBD1; J: TRBJ2-6; size: once; length: 16; V: TRBV10-3
CDR3: CASSNPNGFYGYTF; DNA: TGTGCCAGCAGCAACCCCAATGGGTTCTATGGCTACACCTTC; D: -; J: TRBJ1-2; size: -; length: 14; V: TRBV21-1